The 11 T cell receptor beta chains reported below all come from one sample, sequenced in a study of blood T cell repertoires in COVID-19 (dated by TCRdb to the early 2020s). The receptor library was made with the immunoSEQ multiplex PCR assay. TCRdb's version of the immuneACCESS table is confined to in-frame rearrangements and falls short of the full clone set. An unresolved V gene accounts for under half of the shortfall where checked; the remainder is of unknown origin. A total of a few hundred thousand clones appear in this sample, approximately 90% of them only once. The top ten clones comprise about 0.9% of the sample. Sequences were obtained from PBMCs or T cells enriched from blood (not recorded which). These receptors all come from a woman between 40 and 55 years old who had been exposed to COVID-19.

Remarks on this clone: Different DNA sequences within this sample yield the same CDR3. The V and J genes are TRBV5-4 and TRBJ1-1, with D perhaps matching TRBD1 (5 bases). Germline V lookup: CDR1 SGHNT, CDR2 YYREEE (reference sequence). V shed 5 bases and J shed 4 bases, with 15 bases lying between them. This CDR3 comprises 14 residues. Here the CDR3 reads CASSPGGGRTEAFF. CDR3 sequence (DNA): TGTGCCAGCAGTCCTGGGGGAGGTCGCACTGAAGCTTTCTTT. Full variable domain (missing parts from reference TRBV5-4 and TRBJ1-1): ETGVTQSPTHLIKTRGQQVTLRCSSQSGHNTVSWYQQALGQGPQFIFQYYREEENGRGNFPPRFSGLQFPNYSSELNVNALELDDSALYLCASSPGGGRTEAFFGQGTRLTVV.

The chain is built from TRBV10-1 and TRBJ2-1; TRBD2 aligns across 9 bases. The CDR3 covers 15 residues. CDR1 and CDR2 from the germline V gene are WNHNN and SYGVQD (reference sequence). The trim removed 0 bases at V and 6 bases at J, leaving 3 bases unmatched. CDR3 nucleotide sequence: TGCGCCAGCAGTGAGTCACTAGCGGGTCGCAATGAGCAGTTCTTC. It encodes CASSESLAGRNEQFF.

V and J are TRBV5-1 and TRBJ1-2, with 8 bases identical to TRBD1. V gave up 3 bases and J gave up 4 bases; unmatched junction bases: 14. Germline assignment: CDR1 SGHRS and CDR2 YFSETQ. The CDR3 length is 17 residues. CDR3 sequence (DNA): TGCGCCAGCAGCTCTGCGGGCCTCGACAGGGGTACCTATGGCTACACCTTC. This encodes CASSSAGLDRGTYGYTF.

The chain is built from TRBV7-2 and TRBJ1-2, with D perhaps matching TRBD1 (6 bases). Germline-derived CDR1 and CDR2 are SGHTA and FQGNSA. V lost 1 base and J 4 bases, leaving 13 bases between the germline ends. This CDR3 has 15 amino acids. This CDR3 reads CASSLGSGDGYGYTF. CDR3 nucleotides: TGTGCCAGCAGCTTAGGTTCAGGGGACGGCTATGGCTACACCTTC. Full variable domain (outside the CDR3, taken from reference TRBV7-2 and TRBJ1-2): GAGVSQSPSNKVTEKGKDVELRCDPISGHTALYWYRQSLGQGLEFLIYFQGNSAPDKSGLPSDRFSAERTGGSVSTLTIQRTQQEDSAVYLCASSLGSGDGYGYTFGSGTRLTVV.

This rearrangement joins TRBV10-1 to TRBJ1-6, with D maybe TRBD1 (6 bases). CDR1 and CDR2 from the germline V gene are WNHNN and SYGVQD (reference sequence). This CDR3 region has 14 residues. V was trimmed by 1 base and J by 10 bases, leaving 11 bases between them. The CDR3 sequence: CASSEWTAGSPLHF. The CDR3 nucleotides are TGCGCCAGCAGTGAGTGGACAGCAGGCTCACCCCTCCACTTT.

The J gene is TRBJ1-2, the V gene TRBV30; TRBD1 is a possible D gene (5 bases). The germline V and J ends were trimmed by 2 bases and 8 bases, with 15 bases remaining between them. Germline V CDR1 and CDR2: GTSNPN, SVGIG (reference sequence). CDR3 length equals 13 residues. The CDR3 DNA is TGTGCCTGGAGTCCCCGTACGGGGGGAGGCTACACCTTC. This encodes CAWSPRTGGGYTF.

The chain combines TRBV10-1 with TRBJ2-1; 8 positions match TRBD1. V gave up 4 bases and J gave up 5 bases; unmatched junction bases: 4. This CDR3 has 14 amino acids. Germline V gene data show CDR1 as WNHNN and CDR2 as SYGVQD (reference sequence). CDR3 DNA sequence: TGCGCCAGCAGTGGGCGGACAGGGAACAATGAGCAGTTCTTC. Its translation is CASSGRTGNNEQFF.

CDR3 DNA sequence: TGTGCCGAGGGGAGGAAGCGAGCCAAAAACATTCAGTACTTC. Translating gives CAEGRKRAKNIQYF. The V gene is TRBV21-1, the J gene TRBJ2-4; TRBD2, as called in the table, went unchecked against the DNA. TRBV21-1 is described as a pseudogene. This CDR3 spans 14 amino acids.

The chain links TRBV5-1 to TRBJ1-6, with TRBD1 identical over 7 bases. The J segment lost 10 bases and the V segment lost 0 bases, leaving 1 base of the junction unmatched. This CDR3 comprises 13 residues. The germline V gene encodes CDR1 SGHRS and CDR2 YFSETQ. The CDR3 DNA is TGCGCCAGCAGCTTGGGACAGGGATCACCCCTCCACTTT. It encodes CASSLGQGSPLHF.

The V and J genes are TRBV7-9 and TRBJ1-6; 7 bases are shared with TRBD1. V lost 4 bases to trimming and J lost 0 bases; unmatched junction nucleotides: 9. This CDR3 comprises 18 residues. Per the germline V gene, CDR1 is SEHNR and CDR2 is FQNEAQ (reference sequence). CDR3 sequence: CASSSRTGRGSYNSPLHF. In DNA form, the CDR3 reads TGTGCCAGCAGCTCGAGGACAGGTAGGGGCTCCTATAATTCACCCCTCCACTTT. Based on the CDR3 plus reference TRBV7-9 and TRBJ1-6, the full variable domain is DTGVSQNPRHKITKRGQNVTFRCDPISEHNRLYWYRQTLGQGPEFLTYFQNEAQLEKSRLLSDRFSAERPKGSFSTLEIQRTEQGDSAMYLCASSSRTGRGSYNSPLHFGNGTRLTVT.

This sequence joins TRBV18 and TRBJ1-2; D not certain. V was shortened by 2 bases and J by 3 bases, with 13 bases between the two germline ends. The CDR3 contains 15 residues. Germline CDR1 KGHSH, CDR2 LQKENI. The CDR3 loop is CASSPDPAQYYGYTF. The CDR3 region has the DNA TGTGCCAGCTCACCAGATCCTGCACAGTACTATGGCTACACCTTC.